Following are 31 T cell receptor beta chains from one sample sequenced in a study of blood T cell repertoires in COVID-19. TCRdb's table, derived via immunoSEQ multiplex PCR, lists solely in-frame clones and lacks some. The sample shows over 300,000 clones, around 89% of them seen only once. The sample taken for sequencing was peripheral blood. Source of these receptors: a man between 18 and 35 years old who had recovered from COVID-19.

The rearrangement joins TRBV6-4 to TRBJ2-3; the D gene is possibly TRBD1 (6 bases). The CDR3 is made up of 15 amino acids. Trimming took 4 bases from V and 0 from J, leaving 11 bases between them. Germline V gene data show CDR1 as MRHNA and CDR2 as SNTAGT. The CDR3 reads CASSGTEASTDTQYF. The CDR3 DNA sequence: TGTGCCAGCAGTGGGACAGAGGCTAGCACAGATACGCAGTATTTT.

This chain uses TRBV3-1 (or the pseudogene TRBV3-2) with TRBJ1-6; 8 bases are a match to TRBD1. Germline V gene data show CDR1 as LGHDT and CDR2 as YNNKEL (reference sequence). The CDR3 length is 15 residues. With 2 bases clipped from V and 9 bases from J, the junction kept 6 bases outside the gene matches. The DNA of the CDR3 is TGTGCCAGCAGCCAACCCGGACAGGGTCCTTCACCCCTCCACTTT. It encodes CASSQPGQGPSPLHF.

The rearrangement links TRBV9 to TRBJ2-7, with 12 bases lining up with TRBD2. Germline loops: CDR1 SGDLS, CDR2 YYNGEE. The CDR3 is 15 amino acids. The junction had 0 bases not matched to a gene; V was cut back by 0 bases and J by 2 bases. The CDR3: CASSVGLAGAYEQYF. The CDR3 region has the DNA TGTGCCAGCAGCGTAGGACTAGCGGGAGCCTACGAGCAGTACTTC.

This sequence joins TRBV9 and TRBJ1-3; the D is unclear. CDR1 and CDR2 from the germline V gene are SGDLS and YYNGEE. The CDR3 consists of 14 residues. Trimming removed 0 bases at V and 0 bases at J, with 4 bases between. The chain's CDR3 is CASSVDLSGNTIYF. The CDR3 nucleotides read TGTGCCAGCAGCGTAGATCTCTCTGGAAACACCATATATTTT. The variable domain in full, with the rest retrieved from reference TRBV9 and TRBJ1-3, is DSGVTQTPKHLITATGQRVTLRCSPRSGDLSVYWYQQSLDQGLQFLIQYYNGEERAKGNILERFSAQQFPDLHSELNLSSLELGDSALYFCASSVDLSGNTIYFGEGSWLTVV.

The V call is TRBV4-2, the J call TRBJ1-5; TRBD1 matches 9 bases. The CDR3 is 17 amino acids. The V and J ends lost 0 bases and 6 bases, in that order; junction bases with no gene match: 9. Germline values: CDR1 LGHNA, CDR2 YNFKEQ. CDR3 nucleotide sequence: TGTGCCAGCAGCCAAGAAAGGCTCGGGACAGGGTCTCAGCCCCAGCATTTT. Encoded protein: CASSQERLGTGSQPQHF.

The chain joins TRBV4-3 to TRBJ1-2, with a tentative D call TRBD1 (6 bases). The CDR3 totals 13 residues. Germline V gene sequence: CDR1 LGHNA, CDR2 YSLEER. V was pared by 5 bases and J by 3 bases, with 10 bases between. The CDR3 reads CASSSDRHYGYTF. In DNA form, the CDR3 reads TGCGCCAGCAGCAGCGACAGGCACTATGGCTACACCTTC.

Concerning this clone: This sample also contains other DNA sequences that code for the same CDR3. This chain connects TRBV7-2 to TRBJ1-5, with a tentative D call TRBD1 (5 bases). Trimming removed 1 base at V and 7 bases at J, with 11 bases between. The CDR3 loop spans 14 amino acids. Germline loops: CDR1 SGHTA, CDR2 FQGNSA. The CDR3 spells CASSLVRDRQPQHF. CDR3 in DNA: TGTGCCAGCAGCTTAGTCAGGGATCGCCAGCCCCAGCATTTT.

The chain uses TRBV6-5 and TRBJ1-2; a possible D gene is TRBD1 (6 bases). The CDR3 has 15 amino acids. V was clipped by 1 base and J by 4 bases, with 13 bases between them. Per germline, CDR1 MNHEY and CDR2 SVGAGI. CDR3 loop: CASSYWERGSYGYTF. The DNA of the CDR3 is TGTGCCAGCAGTTACTGGGAGAGGGGGAGCTATGGCTACACCTTC.

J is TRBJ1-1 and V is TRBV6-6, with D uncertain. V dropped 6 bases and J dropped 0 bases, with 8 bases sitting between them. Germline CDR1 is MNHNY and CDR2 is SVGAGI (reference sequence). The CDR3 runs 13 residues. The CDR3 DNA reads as TGTGCCAGCAGCGAGCCGATGAACACTGAAGCTTTCTTT. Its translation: CASSEPMNTEAFF.

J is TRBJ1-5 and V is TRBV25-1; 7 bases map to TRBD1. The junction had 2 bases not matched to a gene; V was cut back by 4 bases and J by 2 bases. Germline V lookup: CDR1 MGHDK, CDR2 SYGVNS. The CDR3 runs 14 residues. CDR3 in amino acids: CASSGGTGNQPQHF. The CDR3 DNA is TGTGCCAGCAGTGGGGGGACAGGCAATCAGCCCCAGCATTTT.

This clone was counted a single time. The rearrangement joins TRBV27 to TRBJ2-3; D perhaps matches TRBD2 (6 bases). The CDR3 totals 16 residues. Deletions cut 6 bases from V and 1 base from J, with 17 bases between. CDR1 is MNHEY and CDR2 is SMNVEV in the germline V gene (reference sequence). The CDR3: CASRDVWGDRTDTQYF. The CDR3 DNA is TGTGCCAGCAGAGATGTTTGGGGGGACCGCACAGATACGCAGTATTTT.

This chain's CDR3 is CASSIDAPQALSGANVLTF. The CDR3 DNA reads TGTGCCAGTAGTATAGATGCCCCCCAGGCTCTCTCTGGGGCCAACGTCCTGACTTTC. The J gene is TRBJ2-6, the V gene TRBV19; D is undetermined. This CDR3 is built from 19 residues. Trimming removed 0 bases at V and 0 bases at J, with 15 bases between. The germline gives CDR1 LNHDA, CDR2 SQIVND (reference sequence).

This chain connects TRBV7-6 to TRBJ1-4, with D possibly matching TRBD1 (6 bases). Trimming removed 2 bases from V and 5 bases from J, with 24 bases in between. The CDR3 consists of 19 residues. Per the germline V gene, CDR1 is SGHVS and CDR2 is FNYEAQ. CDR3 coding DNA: TGTGCCAGCAGCTTATTTGGAAGTGGTGTATCAGGGGAAAATGAAAAACTGTTTTTT. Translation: CASSLFGSGVSGENEKLFF.

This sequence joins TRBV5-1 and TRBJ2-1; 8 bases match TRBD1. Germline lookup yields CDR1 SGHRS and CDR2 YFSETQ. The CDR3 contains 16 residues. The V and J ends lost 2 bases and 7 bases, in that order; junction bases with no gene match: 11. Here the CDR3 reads CASSFPRDRTVNEQFF. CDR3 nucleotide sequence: TGCGCCAGCAGCTTCCCCCGGGACAGGACCGTAAATGAGCAGTTCTTC.

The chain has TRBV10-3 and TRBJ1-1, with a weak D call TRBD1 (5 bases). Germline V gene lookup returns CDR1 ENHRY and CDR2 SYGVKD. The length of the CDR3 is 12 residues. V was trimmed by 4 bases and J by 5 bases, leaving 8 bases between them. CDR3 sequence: CAISGDRTEAFF. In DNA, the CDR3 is TGTGCCATCAGTGGCGACAGAACTGAAGCTTTCTTT.

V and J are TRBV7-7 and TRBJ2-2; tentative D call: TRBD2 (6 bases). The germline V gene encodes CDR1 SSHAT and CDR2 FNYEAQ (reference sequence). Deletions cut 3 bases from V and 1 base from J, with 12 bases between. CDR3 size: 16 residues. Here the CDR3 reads CASSFIAEKNTGELFF. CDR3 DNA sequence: TGTGCCAGCAGCTTCATAGCGGAAAAGAACACCGGGGAGCTGTTTTTT.

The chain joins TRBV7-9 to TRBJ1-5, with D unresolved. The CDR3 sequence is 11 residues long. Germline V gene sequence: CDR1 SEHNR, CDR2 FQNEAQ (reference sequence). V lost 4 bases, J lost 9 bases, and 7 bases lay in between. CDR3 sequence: CASSSGGPQHF. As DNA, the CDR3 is TGTGCCAGCAGCTCGGGAGGGCCCCAGCATTTT. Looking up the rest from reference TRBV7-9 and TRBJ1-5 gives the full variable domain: DTGVSQNPRHKITKRGQNVTFRCDPISEHNRLYWYRQTLGQGPEFLTYFQNEAQLEKSRLLSDRFSAERPKGSFSTLEIQRTEQGDSAMYLCASSSGGPQHFGDGTRLSIL.

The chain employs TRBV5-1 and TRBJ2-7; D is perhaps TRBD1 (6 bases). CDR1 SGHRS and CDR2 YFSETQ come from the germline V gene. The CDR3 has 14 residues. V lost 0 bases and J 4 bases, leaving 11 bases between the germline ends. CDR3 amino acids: CASSLGTGIYEQYF. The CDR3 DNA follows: TGCGCCAGCAGCTTGGGTACAGGGATTTACGAGCAGTACTTC.

The CDR3 DNA follows: TGTGCCAGCAGTGAGCGGAACGAGCAGTACTTC. This translates into CASSERNEQYF. The chain has TRBV2 and TRBJ2-7; D is ambiguous. Germline V CDR1 and CDR2: SNHLY, FYNNEI. Trimming removed 3 bases at V and 5 bases at J, with 5 bases between. The CDR3 contains 11 residues.

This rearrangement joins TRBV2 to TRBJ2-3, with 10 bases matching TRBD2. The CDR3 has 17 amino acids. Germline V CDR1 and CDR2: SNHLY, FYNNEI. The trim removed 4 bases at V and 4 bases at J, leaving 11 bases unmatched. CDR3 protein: CASSVTSGGAGSDTQYF. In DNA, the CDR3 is TGTGCCAGCAGTGTCACCAGCGGGGGGGCTGGTTCAGATACGCAGTATTTT. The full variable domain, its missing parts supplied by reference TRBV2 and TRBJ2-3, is EPEVTQTPSHQVTQMGQEVILRCVPISNHLYFYWYRQILGQKVEFLVSFYNNEISEKSEIFDDQFSVERPDGSNFTLKIRSTKLEDSAMYFCASSVTSGGAGSDTQYFGPGTRLTVL.

The DNA of the CDR3 is TGCAGCGTTGAAAAATCAGGGTTCGAGCAGTACTTC. It codes for CSVEKSGFEQYF. The chain combines TRBV29-1 with TRBJ2-7; D is perhaps TRBD1 (5 bases). V lost 2 bases to trimming and J lost 6 bases, with 11 bases between them. Germline lookup yields CDR1 SQVTM and CDR2 ANQGSEA. The CDR3 is 12 residues long.

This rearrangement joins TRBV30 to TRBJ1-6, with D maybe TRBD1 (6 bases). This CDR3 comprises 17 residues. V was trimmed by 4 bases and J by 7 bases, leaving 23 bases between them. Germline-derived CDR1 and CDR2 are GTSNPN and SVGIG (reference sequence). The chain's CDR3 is CAWTVTRMGGQNSPLHF. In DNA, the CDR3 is TGTGCCTGGACCGTAACCCGAATGGGGGGGCAGAATTCACCCCTCCACTTT. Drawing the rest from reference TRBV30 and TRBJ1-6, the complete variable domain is SQTIHQWPATLVQPVGSPLSLECTVEGTSNPNLYWYRQAAGRGLQLLFYSVGIGQISSEVPQNLSASRPQDRQFILSSKKLLLSDSGFYLCAWTVTRMGGQNSPLHFGNGTRLTVT.

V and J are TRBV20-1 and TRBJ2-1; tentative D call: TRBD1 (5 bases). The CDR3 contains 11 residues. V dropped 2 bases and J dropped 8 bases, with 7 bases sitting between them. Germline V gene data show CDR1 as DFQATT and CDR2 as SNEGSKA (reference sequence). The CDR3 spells CSARQGYEQFF. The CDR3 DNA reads TGCAGTGCTAGACAGGGATATGAGCAGTTCTTC.

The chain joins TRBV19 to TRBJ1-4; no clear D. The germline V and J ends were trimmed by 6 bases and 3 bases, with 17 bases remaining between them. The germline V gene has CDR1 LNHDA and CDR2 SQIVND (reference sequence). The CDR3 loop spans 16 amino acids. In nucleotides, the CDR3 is TGTGCCAGTAGAGACGGACTGACGGTGGCTAATGAAAAACTGTTTTTT. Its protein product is CASRDGLTVANEKLFF.

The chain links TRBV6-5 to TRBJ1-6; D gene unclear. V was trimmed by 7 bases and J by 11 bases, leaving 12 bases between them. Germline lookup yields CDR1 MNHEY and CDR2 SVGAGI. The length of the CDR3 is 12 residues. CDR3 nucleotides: TGTGCCAGCACGGAGTTAATCGCACCCCTCCACTTT. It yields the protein CASTELIAPLHF.

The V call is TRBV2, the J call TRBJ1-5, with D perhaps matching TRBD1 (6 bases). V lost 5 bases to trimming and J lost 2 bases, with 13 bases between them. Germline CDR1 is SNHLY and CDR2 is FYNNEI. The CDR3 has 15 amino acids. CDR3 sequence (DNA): TGTGCCAGCAGTCCACAGGGTGTGGGCAATCAGCCCCAGCATTTT. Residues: CASSPQGVGNQPQHF.

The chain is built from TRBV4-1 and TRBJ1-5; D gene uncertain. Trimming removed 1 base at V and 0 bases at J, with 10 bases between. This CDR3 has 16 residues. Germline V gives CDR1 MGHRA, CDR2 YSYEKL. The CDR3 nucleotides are TGCGCCAGCAGCCAAGGTACTGGGCTTAGCAATCAGCCCCAGCATTTT. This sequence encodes CASSQGTGLSNQPQHF.

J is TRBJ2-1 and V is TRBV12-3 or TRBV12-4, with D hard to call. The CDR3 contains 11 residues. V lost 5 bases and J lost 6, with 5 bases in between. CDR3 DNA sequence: TGTGCCAGCAGTGAGCGCAATGAGCAGTTCTTC. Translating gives CASSERNEQFF.

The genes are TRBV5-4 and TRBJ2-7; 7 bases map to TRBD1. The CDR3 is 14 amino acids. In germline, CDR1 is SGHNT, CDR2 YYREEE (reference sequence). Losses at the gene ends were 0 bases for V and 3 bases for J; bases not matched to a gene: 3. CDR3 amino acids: CASSLGTGNYEQYF. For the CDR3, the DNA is TGTGCCAGCAGCTTGGGGACAGGCAACTACGAGCAGTACTTC.

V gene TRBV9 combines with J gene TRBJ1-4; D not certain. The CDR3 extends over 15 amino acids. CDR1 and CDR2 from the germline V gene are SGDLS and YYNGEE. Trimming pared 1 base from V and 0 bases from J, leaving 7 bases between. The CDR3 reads CASSVSSTTNEKLFF. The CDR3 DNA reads TGTGCCAGCAGCGTAAGCTCTACAACTAATGAAAAACTGTTTTTT. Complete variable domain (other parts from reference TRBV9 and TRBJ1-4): DSGVTQTPKHLITATGQRVTLRCSPRSGDLSVYWYQQSLDQGLQFLIQYYNGEERAKGNILERFSAQQFPDLHSELNLSSLELGDSALYFCASSVSSTTNEKLFFGSGTQLSVL.

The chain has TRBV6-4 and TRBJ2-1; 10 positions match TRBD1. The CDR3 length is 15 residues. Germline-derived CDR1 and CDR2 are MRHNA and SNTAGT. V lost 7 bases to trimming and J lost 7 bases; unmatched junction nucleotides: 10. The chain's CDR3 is CASKTGTGVKNEQFF. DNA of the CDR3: TGTGCCAGCAAGACCGGGACAGGGGTGAAGAATGAGCAGTTCTTC.